Below are 10 T cell receptor beta chains sequenced from a single sample in a study of T-cell memory formation after mild COVID-19. From the 5' RACE reads, TCRdb called clonotypes with MiXCR, one entry per CDR3 protein. The sample includes roughly 190,000 distinct CDR3 sequences, under 12% of them seen just once. Sequencing was done on a sample of PBMCs or a T cell subset sorted from them (not recorded which). These receptors were taken from a man aged 18 to 30 who had mild COVID-19 (a few samples of this study predate the infection). Cell type and time point are not known.

The CDR3 DNA reads as TGTGCCAGCAGTAAGGGCCCCTCTGGAAACACCATATATTTT. Its protein is CASSKGPSGNTIYF. The chain links TRBV5-4 to TRBJ1-3, with D hard to call. CDR1 and CDR2 from the germline V gene are SGHNT and YYREEE (reference sequence). CDR3 size: 14 residues. Between the trimmed V and J ends, which lost 5 bases and 0 bases, there was a span of 9 bases.

This clonotype was observed at least ten times. This chain joins TRBV5-1 and TRBJ2-5; 9 nucleotides line up with TRBD2. The germline CDR1 and CDR2 sequences are SGHRS and YFSETQ. CDR3 length equals 14 residues. V lost 6 bases to trimming and J lost 1 base; unmatched junction nucleotides: 4. The CDR3 nucleotides read TGCGCCAGCACGACGACTAGCGGCCAAGAGACCCAGTACTTC. As protein: CASTTTSGQETQYF.

This clonotype has a count of ten or more. The chain links TRBV7-2 to TRBJ2-1; a weak D match, TRBD2 (5 bases). The germline gives CDR1 SGHTA, CDR2 FQGNSA. The CDR3 extends over 13 amino acids. Trimming removed 5 bases at V and 6 bases at J, with 11 bases between. CDR3 bases: TGTGCCAGCAGCGAAACTAGATTCAATGAGCAGTTCTTC. This translates into CASSETRFNEQFF.

This clonotype was found many times. The chain joins TRBV4-2 to TRBJ1-1; D is perhaps TRBD1 (5 bases). Trimming left V 0 bases short and J 4 bases short, with 9 bases between. Germline V gene data show CDR1 as LGHNA and CDR2 as YNFKEQ. The CDR3 sequence is 14 residues long. CDR3 sequence: CASSQDRAGTEAFF. DNA for the CDR3: TGTGCCAGCAGCCAAGACAGGGCCGGCACTGAAGCTTTCTTT.

The V call is TRBV25-1, the J call TRBJ2-1, with D maybe TRBD2 (5 bases). Germline CDR1 reads MGHDK; CDR2 reads SYGVNS. V lost 5 bases and J lost 2, with 13 bases in between. The CDR3 is made up of 15 amino acids. The CDR3 sequence: CASSPYRGTYNEQFF. Here the CDR3 DNA reads TGTGCCAGCAGTCCCTACCGAGGGACCTACAATGAGCAGTTCTTC.

This clonotype appeared a few times. V usage is TRBV7-2 and J usage is TRBJ1-2; 7 bases map to TRBD1. Per the germline V gene, CDR1 is SGHTA and CDR2 is FQGNSA. J gave up 0 bases and V 1 base, and 8 bases lay outside the gene matches. The CDR3 runs to 17 residues. The DNA of the CDR3 is TGTGCCAGCAGCTTAGTAGACAGGGCTATGGCTAACTATGGCTACACCTTC. It specifies CASSLVDRAMANYGYTF.

This clonotype showed up just a few times. The chain joins TRBV18 to TRBJ2-7; 8 nucleotides match TRBD1. V gave up 5 bases and J gave up 6 bases; unmatched junction bases: 9. Germline CDR1 is KGHSH and CDR2 is LQKENI. The CDR3 length is 14 residues. The DNA for the CDR3 is TGTGCCAGCTCAGTGGACAGGGTTCCTTCCGAGCAGTACTTC. Translating it yields CASSVDRVPSEQYF.

This clonotype was found many times. The chain uses TRBV7-8 and TRBJ2-2; TRBD1 agrees at 9 bases. The CDR3 contains 20 residues. Germline CDR1 and CDR2: SGHVS and FQNEAQ. J gave up 0 bases and V 5 bases, and 16 bases lay outside the gene matches. Here the CDR3 reads CASSPRGTGSKFANTGELFF. In DNA, the CDR3 is TGTGCCAGCAGCCCGCGGGGGACAGGGAGTAAGTTCGCGAACACCGGGGAGCTGTTTTTT.

This clonotype was counted a few times. CDR3 residues: CATNLRVHQPQHF. CDR3 DNA sequence: TGTGCCACCAATCTCCGGGTTCATCAGCCCCAGCATTTT. This chain uses TRBV9 with TRBJ1-5, with D unresolved. The V end was cut by 9 bases, the J end by 5 bases, with 15 bases between. The germline CDR1 and CDR2 sequences are SGDLS and YYNGEE. The CDR3 contains 13 residues.

J is TRBJ2-1 and V is TRBV11-2, with no clear D. Trimming removed 5 bases at V and 6 bases at J, with 11 bases between. CDR3 length: 13 residues. CDR1 and CDR2 from the germline V gene are SGHAT and FQNNGV. CDR3 sequence (DNA): TGTGCCAGCAGCCCCACCGCTGGCAATGAGCAGTTCTTC. The encoded protein is CASSPTAGNEQFF. Full variable domain (remainder filled in from reference TRBV11-2 and TRBJ2-1): EAGVAQSPRYKIIEKRQSVAFWCNPISGHATLYWYQQILGQGPKLLIQFQNNGVVDDSQLPKDRFSAERLKGVDSTLKIQPAKLEDSAVYLCASSPTAGNEQFFGPGTRLTVL.